This entry lists 13 T cell receptor beta chains sequenced from one sample in a study of early T cells in non-severe SARS-CoV-2 infection. TCRdb fed the 5' RACE reads into MiXCR, producing one record per CDR3 protein. Of about 30,000 distinct CDR3 sequences in the sample, 3.5% to 5.5% were seen once. The starting material was whole blood, obtained at baseline. The origin of the receptors is an adult who was a healthcare worker with PCR-confirmed SARS-CoV-2 infection or an uninfected control (not recorded which).

This clonotype is medium-sized by share. J is TRBJ1-1 and V is TRBV18; no definite D call. Germline CDR1 is KGHSH and CDR2 is LQKENI. Trimming removed 3 bases at V and 1 base at J, with 6 bases between. The CDR3 totals 13 residues. The CDR3 DNA follows: TGTGCCAGCTCACCGACACAGAACACTGAAGCTTTCTTT. Amino acids: CASSPTQNTEAFF.

The J gene is TRBJ2-3, the V gene TRBV6-6; 9 bases agree with TRBD1. Germline trimming cut 2 bases from V and 4 bases from J; bases unmatched to any gene: 4. The CDR3 length is 15 residues. The germline CDR1 and CDR2 sequences are MNHNY and SVGAGI (reference sequence). The CDR3 sequence: CASSYLGQGPDTQYF. The CDR3 region has the DNA TGTGCCAGCAGTTACCTGGGACAGGGCCCAGATACGCAGTATTTT.

The sample holds many counts of this clonotype. The J gene is TRBJ1-4, the V gene TRBV7-6; maybe TRBD1 (6 bases). Germline CDR1 and CDR2: SGHVS and FNYEAQ. The length of the CDR3 is 15 residues. The V and J ends lost 5 bases and 5 bases respectively, with 15 bases between them. The CDR3: CASSARTEANEKLFF. In nucleotides, the CDR3 is TGTGCCAGCAGCGCCCGGACAGAAGCAAATGAAAAACTGTTTTTT.

This clonotype was seen a few times. The chain recombines TRBV5-1 with TRBJ2-5; D is possibly TRBD1 or TRBD2 (5 bases each). Germline V lookup: CDR1 SGHRS, CDR2 YFSETQ. The CDR3 spans 14 residues. Trimming left V 2 bases short and J 5 bases short, with 13 bases between. CDR3: CASSFRGAEETQYF. CDR3 in DNA: TGCGCCAGCAGCTTTCGAGGGGCTGAGGAGACCCAGTACTTC.

This clonotype has ten or more counts. The rearrangement uses TRBV7-3 and TRBJ2-3, with D perhaps matching TRBD2 (5 bases). Germline V gene lookup returns CDR1 SGHTA and CDR2 FQGTGA. Trimming stripped 1 base from V and 4 bases from J, with 18 bases between. The CDR3 sequence is 17 residues long. The CDR3 DNA sequence: TGTGCCAGCAGCTTAATAAGTGAGGGTATTCGACCAGATACGCAGTATTTT. Its protein is CASSLISEGIRPDTQYF.

This clonotype was seen at least ten times. The CDR3 DNA follows: TGCAGCGTTACACAGGACAGGGGGAACACTGAAGCTTTCTTT. Residues: CSVTQDRGNTEAFF. This chain uses TRBV29-1 with TRBJ1-1; 9 bases are a match to TRBD1. J was trimmed by 1 base and V by 5 bases; bases with no gene match: 5. The germline V gene encodes CDR1 SQVTM and CDR2 ANQGSEA. The CDR3 is 14 amino acids.

There are many counts of this clonotype. The chain has TRBV7-2 and TRBJ2-1; no definite D call. Trimming took off 11 bases at V and 6 bases at J, with 23 bases between the two ends. From germline, CDR1 is SGHTA and CDR2 FQGNSA. CDR3 length equals 15 residues. The CDR3 region has the DNA TGTGCCCTTCTAAAGCTAGGTCTCTATTCCAATGAGCAGTTCTTC. Translated, it gives CALLKLGLYSNEQFF.

This clonotype showed up many times. The conserved phenylalanine or tryptophan normally closing the CDR3 is absent here, so this likely arose from a read error. The DNA is left out, because the CDR3 cannot be placed on it with certainty; the CDR3 is given as TCRdb lists it. V and J are TRBV29-1 and TRBJ1-5. The V gene's germline CDR1 is SQVTM and CDR2 ANQGSEA. Termini included, the CDR3 measures 9 amino acids. CDR3 sequence: CSVEVGGRK.

This clonotype was seen at least ten times. The chain is built from TRBV6-5 and TRBJ2-7; 8 bases match TRBD2. V trimming: 2 bases; J trimming: 1 base; junction bases outside the gene matches: 1. The CDR3 sequence is 14 residues long. Germline loops: CDR1 MNHEY, CDR2 SVGAGI. The CDR3: CASSYERESYEQYF. In nucleotides, the CDR3 is TGTGCCAGCAGTTACGAGCGGGAGTCCTACGAGCAGTACTTC.

This clonotype was found many times. The chain recombines TRBV6-2 or TRBV6-3 with TRBJ2-5; 7 nucleotides line up with TRBD2. CDR3 length equals 14 residues. Looked up from germline, CDR1 is MNHEY and CDR2 is SVGEGT. V lost 6 bases, J lost 2 bases, and 6 bases stayed unmatched. CDR3 sequence (DNA): TGTGCCAGCAGGGAGACGGGGGGACAAGAGACCCAGTACTTC. This encodes CASRETGGQETQYF.

The DNA for the CDR3 is TGCGCCAGCAGCAATAGCGGGAGGGTCTACGAGCAGTACTTC. This encodes CASSNSGRVYEQYF. This chain uses TRBV5-1 with TRBJ2-7; TRBD2 agrees at 11 bases. There are 14 residues in the CDR3. Germline assignment: CDR1 SGHRS and CDR2 YFSETQ. J was trimmed by 3 bases and V by 4 bases; bases with no gene match: 3.

This clonotype was observed once. This chain links TRBV7-9 with TRBJ2-1; 9 bases agree with TRBD1. The V gene's germline CDR1 is SEHNR and CDR2 FQNEAQ (reference sequence). The CDR3 extends over 16 amino acids. V lost 0 bases and J lost 4; bases outside the gene matches: 4. The CDR3 loop reads CASSLARGQGYNEQFF. CDR3 coding DNA: TGTGCCAGCAGCTTAGCCAGAGGACAGGGGTACAATGAGCAGTTCTTC.

This clonotype was counted a single time. The rearrangement joins TRBV7-2 to TRBJ2-1; 8 positions match TRBD2. CDR3 length equals 16 residues. Per the germline V gene, CDR1 is SGHTA and CDR2 is FQGNSA. J gave up 9 bases and V 4 bases, and 14 bases lay outside the gene matches. CDR3 bases: TGTGCCAGCAGCTACGATCCGGGACTAGTGGGAGGTGAGCAGTTCTTC. It yields the protein CASSYDPGLVGGEQFF.